The source of this TCR beta chain is a study of CD8+CD57+ T cells in acquired aplastic anemia. Findings of the study overall: Comparison of patients with controls identified about 27 shared CD8+ CDR3 sequences.

For CDR3 and TCR beta VDJ profiling, genomic DNA was the template used. TCRdb re-called the reads through MiXCR, storing one row per CDR3 protein. The table includes around 430,000 distinct CDR3 sequences, 25% to 40% detected once. Regarding this clonotype: Its specificity is unknown. Relative to the germline gene, one junction end is altered; a read error may explain this.

Flow cytometry had shown expanded CD8+CD57+ cells in the patients chosen for sequencing. Each patient carried a diagnosis of severe acquired aplastic anemia. None of the patients had been given any therapy when their blood was sampled. The CDR3 totals 14 residues. Germline V gives CDR1 ENHRY, CDR2 SYGVKD. This sequence originates from a human donor with aplastic anemia. The genes are TRBV10-3 and TRBJ2-7; no reliable D call. Sequenced material: sorted CD4+, CD8+, or CD8+CD57+ T cells (not recorded which) from PBMCs. In DNA form, the CDR3 reads TGTGCCAGCAGTTACTCGACTGGGCTGGACGAGCAGTACTTC. As protein: CASSYSTGLDEQYF.